Listed here is a single T cell receptor (beta chain). The antigen is undetermined. The data stem from a study of blood T cells in healthy people across ages. Study-wide results and limits: It was held that the diversity estimates obtained from one million T cells were underestimates.

V lost 4 bases, J lost 0 bases, and 9 bases stayed unmatched. CDR3 length equals 16 residues. Germline V lookup: CDR1 SGDLS, CDR2 YYNGEE. The second PCR ran about 6 to 11 cycles with a sample-barcoded 5' primer and J-beta primers. Each cDNA molecule carried a tag from a template-switch adaptor that contained 12 random nucleotides. The yield of each sample was at least 2.5 million CDR3-containing paired-end reads. TCRdb re-analysed the 5' RACE reads in MiXCR, keeping a single row per CDR3 protein. The sample carries around 1,900,000 distinct CDR3 sequences, roughly 43% recorded once. The clonotype was recovered from a human donor in good health. Sequencing was performed on blood. The chain joins TRBV9 to TRBJ2-7; 8 bases are a match to TRBD2. The CDR3 loop reads CASSPGGGEGSYEQYF. The CDR3 bases are TGTGCCAGCAGCCCCGGGGGGGGCGAGGGCTCCTACGAGCAGTACTTC.